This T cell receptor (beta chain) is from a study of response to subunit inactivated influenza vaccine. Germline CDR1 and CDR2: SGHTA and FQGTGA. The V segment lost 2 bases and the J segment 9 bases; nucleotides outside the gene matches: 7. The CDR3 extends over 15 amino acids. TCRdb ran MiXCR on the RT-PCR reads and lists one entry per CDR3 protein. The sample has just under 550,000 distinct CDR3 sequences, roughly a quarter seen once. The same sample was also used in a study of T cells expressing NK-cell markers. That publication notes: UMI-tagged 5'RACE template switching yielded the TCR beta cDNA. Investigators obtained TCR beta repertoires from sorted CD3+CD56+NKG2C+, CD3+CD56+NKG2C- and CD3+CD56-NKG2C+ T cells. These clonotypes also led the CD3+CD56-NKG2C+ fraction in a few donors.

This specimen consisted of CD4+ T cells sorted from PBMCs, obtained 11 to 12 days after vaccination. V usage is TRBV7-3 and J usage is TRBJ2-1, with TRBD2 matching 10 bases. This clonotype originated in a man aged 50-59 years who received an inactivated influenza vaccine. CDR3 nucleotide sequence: TGTGCCAGCAGCTTAGCCCTAGCGGGAGCTGCTGAGCAGTTCTTC. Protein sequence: CASSLALAGAAEQFF.